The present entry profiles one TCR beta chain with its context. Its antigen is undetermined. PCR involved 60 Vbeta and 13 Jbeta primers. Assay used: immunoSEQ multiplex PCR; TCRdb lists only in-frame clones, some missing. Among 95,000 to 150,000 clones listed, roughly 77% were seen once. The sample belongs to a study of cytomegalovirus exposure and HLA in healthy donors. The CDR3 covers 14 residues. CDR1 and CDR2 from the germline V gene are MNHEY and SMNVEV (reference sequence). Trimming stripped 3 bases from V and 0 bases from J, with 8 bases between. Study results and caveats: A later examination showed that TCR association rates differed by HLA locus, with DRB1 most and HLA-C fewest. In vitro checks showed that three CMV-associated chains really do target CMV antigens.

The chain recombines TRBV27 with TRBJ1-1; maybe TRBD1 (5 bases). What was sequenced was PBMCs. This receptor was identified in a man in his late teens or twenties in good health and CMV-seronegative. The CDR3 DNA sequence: TGTGCCAGCAGTTTGGGCAGGGTGAACACTGAAGCTTTCTTT. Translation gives CASSLGRVNTEAFF.